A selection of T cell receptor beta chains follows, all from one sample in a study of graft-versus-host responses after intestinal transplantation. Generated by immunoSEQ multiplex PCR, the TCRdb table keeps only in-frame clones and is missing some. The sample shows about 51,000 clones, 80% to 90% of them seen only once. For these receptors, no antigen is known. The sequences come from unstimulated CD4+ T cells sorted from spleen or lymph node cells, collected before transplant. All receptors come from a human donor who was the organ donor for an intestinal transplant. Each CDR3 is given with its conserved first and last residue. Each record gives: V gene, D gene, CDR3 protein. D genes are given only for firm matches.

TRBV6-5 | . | CASSYDGRNYEEQYF
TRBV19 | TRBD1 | CASRDRATGELFF
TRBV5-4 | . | CASSSIQGSKNIQYF
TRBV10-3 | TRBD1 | CAISEGGGSNQPQHF
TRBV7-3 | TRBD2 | CASSLKSSWGSGGYNEQFF
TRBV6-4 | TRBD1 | CASSSGTGGTDTQYF
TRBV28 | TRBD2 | CASSWGAGGTDTQYF
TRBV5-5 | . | CASSLLQEKLFF
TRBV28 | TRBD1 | CASSRQGAAKNIQYF
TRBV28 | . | CASSLRELGTDTQYF
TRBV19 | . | CASGDRTRANVLTF
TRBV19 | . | CASSNTRSGANVLTF
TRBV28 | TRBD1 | CASRDRVTEQYF
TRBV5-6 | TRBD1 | CASSHRGQGRWEQYF
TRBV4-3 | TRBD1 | CASSQGFRDRVYTGELFF
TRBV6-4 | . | CASSDGFTGELFF
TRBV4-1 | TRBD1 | CASSQRTGENTEAFF
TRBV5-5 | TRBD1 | CASSIARGANYGYTF
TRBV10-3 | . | CAISEGGGSNQPQHF
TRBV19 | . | CASSIIWLLQGGQPQHF
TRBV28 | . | CASSHRPTVAATNEKLFF
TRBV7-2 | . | CASSLGQGGYTF
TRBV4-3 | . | CASSHSKRVWRRYEQYF
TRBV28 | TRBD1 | CASLRGTGLYTF
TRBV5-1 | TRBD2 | CASSALSGTRTDTQYF
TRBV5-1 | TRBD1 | CASSGQGAGTDTQYF
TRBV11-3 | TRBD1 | CAGTGSETQYF
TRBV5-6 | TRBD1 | CASSLGDRDFGNTIYF
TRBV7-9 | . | CASSSEVGYGYTF
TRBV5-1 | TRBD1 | CASSLAGTGGFEQYF
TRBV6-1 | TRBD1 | CASTRDRGYYEQYF
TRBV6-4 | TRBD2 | CASSAQPGLGTDTQYF
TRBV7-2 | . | CASSPRTRGVSYNEQFF
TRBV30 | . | CAWRRSRYTEAFF
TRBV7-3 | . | CASSLTFTGVANEQFF
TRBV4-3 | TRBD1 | CASSPGQGLNLNEKLFF
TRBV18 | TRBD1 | CASSPTGNQPQHF
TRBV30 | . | CAWSHHTTRQYF
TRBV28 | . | CASLRDSYEQYF
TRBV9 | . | CASSLPGGNTIYF
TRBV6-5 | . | CASQRPGPGETQYF